The TCR beta chain under discussion was sequenced for a study of blood T cells in healthy people across ages. It was with a sample-barcoded 5' primer and a J-beta primer mix that a second PCR of roughly 7 to 12 cycles was run. TCRdb reprocessed the 5' RACE reads via MiXCR and lists one record per CDR3 protein. This sample has about a million distinct CDR3 sequences, with about two fifths found just once. Trimming removed 0 bases from V and 7 bases from J; junction bases left unmatched: 8. The CDR3 has 16 residues. Germline V gene sequence: CDR1 SGHAT, CDR2 FQNNGV. The genes are TRBV11-2 and TRBJ2-1; TRBD1 matches 8 bases. Sequencing used blood. The sequence derives from a young man in good health. The CDR3 region is CASSLDRGQGGNEQFF. In DNA form, the CDR3 reads TGTGCCAGCAGCTTAGATCGCGGACAGGGTGGGAATGAGCAGTTCTTC.